One sample yielded the 21 T cell receptor beta chains listed below, sequenced in a study of blood T cell repertoires in COVID-19. The method was immunoSEQ multiplex PCR; TCRdb's version includes in-frame clones alone and lacks a portion of them. The table records hundreds of thousands of clones, more than 70% of them present only once. The sample consisted of peripheral blood. The origin of the receptors is a woman in her 30s who had recovered from COVID-19.

The chain employs TRBV30 and TRBJ2-1; D is unresolved. Trimming removed 6 bases from V and 8 bases from J, with 20 bases in between. The V gene's germline CDR1 is GTSNPN and CDR2 SVGIG (reference sequence). The CDR3 consists of 14 residues. CDR3 protein: CACFSSFEIDEQFF. The DNA of the CDR3 is TGTGCCTGTTTCTCTAGTTTCGAGATCGATGAGCAGTTCTTC.

This clone was seen only a few times. V usage is TRBV5-4 and J usage is TRBJ2-7, with 8 bases aligning to TRBD1. V lost 0 bases to trimming and J lost 6 bases; unmatched junction nucleotides: 5. This CDR3 region has 14 residues. Germline V lookup: CDR1 SGHNT, CDR2 YYREEE (reference sequence). CDR3 amino acids: CASSLGGQVGEQYF. The CDR3 DNA sequence: TGTGCCAGCAGCTTGGGGGGACAGGTGGGCGAGCAGTACTTC.

The gene calls are TRBV7-8 and TRBJ2-7; a weak D match, TRBD1 (5 bases). The germline gives CDR1 SGHVS, CDR2 FQNEAQ. V lost 2 bases and J lost 3, with 11 bases in between. CDR3 size: 14 residues. DNA for the CDR3: TGTGCCAGCAGCTTAAAGGGGATCGTCTACGAGCAGTACTTC. Translating it yields CASSLKGIVYEQYF.

This sequence joins TRBV14 and TRBJ1-5; D gene ambiguous. The CDR3 is made up of 13 amino acids. Germline CDR1 and CDR2: SGHDN and FVKESK. The ends were cut back, 1 base at V and 7 bases at J, with 8 bases in the middle. CDR3 bases: TGTGCCAGCAGCCAAGGTGAGGGCCAGCCCCAGCATTTT. This codes for CASSQGEGQPQHF.

The chain has TRBV21-1 and TRBJ1-4. TRBV21-1 is shown as a pseudogene. This CDR3 is 13 amino acids long. CDR3: CASSKRVVEKLFF. CDR3 nucleotide sequence: TGTGCCAGCAGCAAGAGAGTTGTTGAAAAACTGTTTTTT.

The rearrangement joins TRBV27 to TRBJ1-4, with a possible D match to TRBD1 (6 bases). CDR3 length: 12 amino acids. The germline CDR1 and CDR2 sequences are MNHEY and SMNVEV (reference sequence). V lost 7 bases, J lost 8 bases, and 11 bases lay in between. Here the CDR3 DNA reads TGTGCCAGCAAGGGACAAACCGAAAAACTGTTTTTT. Translation: CASKGQTEKLFF.

The chain combines TRBV12-3 or TRBV12-4 with TRBJ1-1, with D unclear. The V end lost 6 bases, the J end lost 0 bases, and 8 bases lay between the germline ends. This CDR3 contains 13 residues. The CDR3, as DNA: TGTGCCAGCAGGTCCGGGGTGAACACTGAAGCTTTCTTT. As protein: CASRSGVNTEAFF.

The chain recombines TRBV9 with TRBJ1-5; 7 bases align to TRBD1. Germline V gene lookup returns CDR1 SGDLS and CDR2 YYNGEE. J lost 7 bases, V lost 4 bases, and 2 bases had no gene match. CDR3 length: 12 amino acids. The CDR3 sequence: CASSPGGQPQHF. The CDR3 nucleotides read TGTGCCAGCAGCCCAGGGGGACAGCCCCAGCATTTT.

In its sample, this clone was seen a few times. The V call is TRBV11-2, the J call TRBJ2-2; 7 nucleotides agree with TRBD1. The CDR3 has 15 residues. Per the germline V gene, CDR1 is SGHAT and CDR2 is FQNNGV. V shed 3 bases, J shed 4 bases, and the junction held 5 bases outside the gene matches. DNA for the CDR3: TGTGCCAGCAGCTTCATGGCAGGGGGCACCGGGGAGCTGTTTTTT. This codes for CASSFMAGGTGELFF.

Only a few counts were recorded for this clone. For the CDR3, the DNA is TGCGCCAGCAGCCTGACTAGCCCTAGCACAGATACGCAGTATTTT. Translating it yields CASSLTSPSTDTQYF. The J gene is TRBJ2-3, the V gene TRBV5-1; 7 positions agree with TRBD2. This CDR3 has 15 amino acids. V was clipped by 4 bases and J by 0 bases; unmatched bases: 5. The germline V gene encodes CDR1 SGHRS and CDR2 YFSETQ. The variable domain in full, completed from reference TRBV5-1 and TRBJ2-3, reads KAGVTQTPRYLIKTRGQQVTLSCSPISGHRSVSWYQQTPGQGLQFLFEYFSETQRNKGNFPGRFSGRQFSNSRSEMNVSTLELGDSALYLCASSLTSPSTDTQYFGPGTRLTVL.

The chain carries TRBV19 and TRBJ2-1, with 15 bases fitting TRBD2. The CDR3 has 17 amino acids. Germline V CDR1 and CDR2: LNHDA, SQIVND (reference sequence). The junction had 7 bases not matched to a gene; V was cut back by 3 bases and J by 7 bases. DNA of the CDR3: TGTGCCAGTAGTATGGCGTATGGGACTAGCGGGGGGAATGAGCAGTTCTTC. This gives the protein CASSMAYGTSGGNEQFF. Combining the CDR3 with reference TRBV19 and TRBJ2-1 gives the whole variable domain DGGITQSPKYLFRKEGQNVTLSCEQNLNHDAMYWYRQDPGQGLRLIYYSQIVNDFQKGDIAEGYSVSREKKESFPLTVTSAQKNPTAFYLCASSMAYGTSGGNEQFFGPGTRLTVL.

This chain uses TRBV2 with TRBJ2-5; 12 positions agree with TRBD2. The CDR3 spans 14 residues. Germline V gene data show CDR1 as SNHLY and CDR2 as FYNNEI. V lost 6 bases, J lost 5 bases, and 4 bases stayed unmatched. CDR3 nucleotide sequence: TGTGCCAGCAGACTAGCGGGGGGCCACGAGACCCAGTACTTC. This codes for CASRLAGGHETQYF.

The gene calls are TRBV24-1 and TRBJ1-4; 9 nucleotides match TRBD1. With V trimmed by 3 bases and J by 8 bases, 6 bases remained unmatched. The germline V gene has CDR1 KGHDR and CDR2 SFDVKD. This CDR3 spans 15 amino acids. CDR3 sequence: CATSDDTGGGEKLFF. CDR3 DNA: TGTGCCACCAGTGATGATACAGGGGGCGGCGAAAAACTGTTTTTT.

The chain carries TRBV29-1 and TRBJ2-1, with 9 positions matching TRBD1. The length of the CDR3 is 13 residues. Germline V gene data show CDR1 as SQVTM and CDR2 as ANQGSEA. The trim removed 7 bases at V and 0 bases at J, leaving 1 base unmatched. In DNA, the CDR3 is TGCAGCGGGACAGGGGTCTCCTACAATGAGCAGTTCTTC. This sequence encodes CSGTGVSYNEQFF.

In this sample, this clone turned up once. This chain links TRBV7-9 with TRBJ1-2, with D unclear. V lost 7 bases and J 5 bases, leaving 17 bases between the germline ends. CDR3 size: 14 residues. Germline CDR1 and CDR2: SEHNR and FQNEAQ (reference sequence). Here the CDR3 reads CASTPGEGIYGYTF. The CDR3 nucleotides are TGTGCCAGCACCCCCGGGGAGGGAATTTATGGCTACACCTTC.

The V call is TRBV15, the J call TRBJ2-7; D ambiguous. The CDR3 totals 14 residues. Trimming removed 1 base from V and 3 bases from J, with 10 bases in between. CDR1 LNHNV and CDR2 YYDKDF come from the germline V gene (reference sequence). The CDR3 bases are TGTGCCACCAGCAGAGGTCAGGCCCTCTACGAGCAGTACTTC. It encodes CATSRGQALYEQYF.

The chain is built from TRBV7-9 and TRBJ2-3; TRBD1 agrees at 12 bases. Germline CDR1 reads SEHNR; CDR2 reads FQNEAQ (reference sequence). CDR3 size: 16 residues. V trimming: 5 bases; J trimming: 6 bases; junction bases outside the gene matches: 9. The CDR3 is CASSLWDRGPKDTQYF. CDR3 bases: TGTGCCAGCAGCCTATGGGACAGGGGGCCGAAGGATACGCAGTATTTT.

V gene TRBV30 combines with J gene TRBJ1-3; tentative D call: TRBD1 (5 bases). Germline V gives CDR1 GTSNPN, CDR2 SVGIG (reference sequence). The V and J ends lost 5 bases and 8 bases respectively, with 7 bases between them. The CDR3 runs to 10 residues. CDR3 in DNA: TGTGCCTGGGCAGGGTACACCATATATTTT. It is translated as CAWAGYTIYF. Supplemented by reference TRBV30 and TRBJ1-3, the full variable domain reads SQTIHQWPATLVQPVGSPLSLECTVEGTSNPNLYWYRQAAGRGLQLLFYSVGIGQISSEVPQNLSASRPQDRQFILSSKKLLLSDSGFYLCAWAGYTIYFGEGSWLTVV.

The V gene is TRBV28, the J gene TRBJ1-3, with D perhaps TRBD1 (5 bases). The V end was cut by 2 bases, the J end by 6 bases, with 14 bases between. Germline V lookup: CDR1 MDHEN, CDR2 SYDVKM. The CDR3 is made up of 15 amino acids. CDR3 loop: CASSLQSRVANTIYF. CDR3 sequence (DNA): TGTGCCAGCAGTTTACAGTCCAGGGTCGCAAACACCATATATTTT.

The V gene is TRBV6-2 or TRBV6-3, the J gene TRBJ1-5; 7 bases line up with TRBD1. Germline assignment: CDR1 MNHEY and CDR2 SVGEGT. CDR3 size: 15 residues. V was clipped by 7 bases and J by 7 bases; unmatched bases: 13. As DNA, the CDR3 is TGTGCCAGCACCCCGGGTACAGGGGTTGGACAGCCCCAGCATTTT. Amino acids: CASTPGTGVGQPQHF.

The rearrangement links TRBV4-2 to TRBJ2-2; D perhaps matches TRBD1 (5 bases). V gave up 4 bases and J gave up 0 bases, with 18 bases separating them. The CDR3 contains 18 residues. CDR1 and CDR2 from the germline V gene are LGHNA and YNFKEQ. For the CDR3, the DNA is TGTGCCAGCAGCCTAACATCGACAGCTCTCCCGAACACCGGGGAGCTGTTTTTT. Protein: CASSLTSTALPNTGELFF.